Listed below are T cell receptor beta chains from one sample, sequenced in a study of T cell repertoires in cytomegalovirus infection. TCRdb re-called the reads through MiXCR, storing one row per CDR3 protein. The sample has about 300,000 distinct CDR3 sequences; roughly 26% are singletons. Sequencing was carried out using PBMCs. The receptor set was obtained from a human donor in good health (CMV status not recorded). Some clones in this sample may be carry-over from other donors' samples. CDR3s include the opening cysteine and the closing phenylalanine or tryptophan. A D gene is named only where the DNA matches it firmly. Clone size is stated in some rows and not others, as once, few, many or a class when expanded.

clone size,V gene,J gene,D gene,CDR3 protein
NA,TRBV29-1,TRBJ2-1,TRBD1,CSVEGTGKGSSYNEQFF
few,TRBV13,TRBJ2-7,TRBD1,CASSSTGTGGEQYF
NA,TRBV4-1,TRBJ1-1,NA,CASSHEVGRNTEAFF
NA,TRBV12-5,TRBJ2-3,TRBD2,CASGRSGGGTDTQYF
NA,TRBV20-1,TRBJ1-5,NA,CSATPGQTNQPQHF
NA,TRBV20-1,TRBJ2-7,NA,CSANVPGTYEQYF
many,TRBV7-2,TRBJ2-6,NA,CASSRTDGPSGANVLTF
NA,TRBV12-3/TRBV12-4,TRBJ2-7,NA,CASSLGRRSRPEQYF
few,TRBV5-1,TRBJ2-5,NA,CASSLGLGTRQETQYF
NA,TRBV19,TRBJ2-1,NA,CASSIDVPYNEQFF
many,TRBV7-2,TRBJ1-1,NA,CASSLAERLNTEAFF
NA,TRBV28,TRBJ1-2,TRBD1,CASSLSTGAGYTF
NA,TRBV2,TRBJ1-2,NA,CASTMDADYGYTF
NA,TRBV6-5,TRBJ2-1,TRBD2,CASRRTSGRSYNEQFF
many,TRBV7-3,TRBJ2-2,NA,CASSLALAGELFF
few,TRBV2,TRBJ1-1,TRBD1,CASSESTGAGTEAFF